This T cell receptor (beta chain) was retrieved from a study of OX40 agonist ivuxolimab in advanced cancers. Across the study: The treatment was a fully human IgG2 OX40 agonist, ivuxolimab. Participants averaged approximately 60 years of age (range about 23 to 80) and were over 75% male. Study-wide points: It was not determined which antigens were specifically recognized by the peripheral T cells that had undergone clonal expansion. Average numbers of expanded clones were greater in CD8+ T cells than in CD4+.

A remark on this clone: Its antigen is as yet unknown.

Sequenced by immunoSEQ multiplex PCR; TCRdb stores in-frame clones only, minus some. The sample holds fewer than 80,000 clones, 88% seen once. This CDR3 is built from 14 residues. V was trimmed by 7 bases and J by 6 bases, leaving 18 bases between them. Germline lookup yields CDR1 SGHTA and CDR2 FQGNSA. The rearrangement joins TRBV7-2 to TRBJ1-1; D is unclear. This TCR was recovered from an adult with an advanced solid tumor such as melanoma, head and neck, liver or kidney cancer. This sample comprised CD4+ or CD8+ T cells sorted from blood, obtained in a trial of the OX40 agonist ivuxolimab. The CDR3 DNA is TGTGCCAGCACCTATCTACGGGTTGGGGCTGAAGCTTTCTTT. It codes for CASTYLRVGAEAFF.